This note documents a single T cell receptor beta chain sequence. Under the authors' procedure: It was from reference gene primer amplification that nucleated cell counts were estimated. Method: immunoSEQ multiplex PCR; TCRdb's copy keeps in-frame clones and lacks some. From that table come the V and J calls and clone size; the DNA was used to work out D and trimming. The data show fewer than 200,000 clones, 85% to 95% seen once. These data are taken from a study of blood T cell repertoires in COVID-19. Study at large: COVID-19 samples, acute and convalescent, were from the United States, Italy and Spain. PBMCs, B-cell-depleted T cells, or T cells provided the cDNA or gDNA that made up the material.

This CDR3 is 19 amino acids long. The V end lost 0 bases, the J end lost 1 base, and 21 bases lay between the germline ends. In germline, CDR1 is LNHDA, CDR2 SQIVND (reference sequence). The chain is built from TRBV19 and TRBJ1-2; tentatively, D is TRBD1 (6 bases). This clonotype originated in a woman between 50 and 59 years old with acute or convalescent COVID-19. The sample consisted of peripheral blood. Written as DNA, the CDR3 is TGTGCCAGTAGTATAGAGAGCACTGGTGGACAGTCCGATAACTATGGCTACACCTTC. This sequence encodes CASSIESTGGQSDNYGYTF. Full variable domain (rest looked up from reference TRBV19 and TRBJ1-2): DGGITQSPKYLFRKEGQNVTLSCEQNLNHDAMYWYRQDPGQGLRLIYYSQIVNDFQKGDIAEGYSVSREKKESFPLTVTSAQKNPTAFYLCASSIESTGGQSDNYGYTFGSGTRLTVV.